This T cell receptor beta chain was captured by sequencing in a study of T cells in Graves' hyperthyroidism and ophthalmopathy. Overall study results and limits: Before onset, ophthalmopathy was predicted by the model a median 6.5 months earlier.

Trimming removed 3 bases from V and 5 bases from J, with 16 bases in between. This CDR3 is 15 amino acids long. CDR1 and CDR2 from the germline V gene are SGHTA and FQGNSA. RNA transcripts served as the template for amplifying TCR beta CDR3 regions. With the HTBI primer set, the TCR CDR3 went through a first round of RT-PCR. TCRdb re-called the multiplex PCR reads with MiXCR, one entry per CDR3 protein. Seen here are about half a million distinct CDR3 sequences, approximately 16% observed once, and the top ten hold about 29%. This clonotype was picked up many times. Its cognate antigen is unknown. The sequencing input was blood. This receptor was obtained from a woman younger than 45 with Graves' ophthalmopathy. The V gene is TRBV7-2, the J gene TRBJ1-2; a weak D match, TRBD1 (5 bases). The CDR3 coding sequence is TGTGCCAGCAGCTTCCCGGGACCCACGTTGTATGGCTACACCTTC. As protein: CASSFPGPTLYGYTF.